The 6 T cell receptor beta chains below all came from one sample that was sequenced in a study of early stage breast cancer tumors. The method was immunoSEQ multiplex PCR; TCRdb's version includes in-frame clones alone and lacks a portion of them. Of about 41,000 clones in the sample, about three quarters were seen once. The sample comprised blood. Every receptor here comes from a person aged 45-60 years with breast cancer.

The V call is TRBV5-1, the J call TRBJ1-1; the match to TRBD1 covers 7 bases. V lost 4 bases to trimming and J lost 0 bases; unmatched junction nucleotides: 9. This CDR3 comprises 16 residues. Germline CDR1 is SGHRS and CDR2 is YFSETQ. Here the CDR3 reads CASSGLYRGMNTEAFF. In nucleotides, the CDR3 is TGCGCCAGCAGCGGCCTCTACAGGGGCATGAACACTGAAGCTTTCTTT. The full variable domain, with the rest looked up from reference TRBV5-1 and TRBJ1-1, is KAGVTQTPRYLIKTRGQQVTLSCSPISGHRSVSWYQQTPGQGLQFLFEYFSETQRNKGNFPGRFSGRQFSNSRSEMNVSTLELGDSALYLCASSGLYRGMNTEAFFGQGTRLTVV.

The V and J genes are TRBV2 and TRBJ1-5; 8 bases are a match to TRBD1. Germline CDR1 and CDR2: SNHLY and FYNNEI. The CDR3 is 15 residues long. V trimming: 5 bases; J trimming: 5 bases; junction bases outside the gene matches: 8. The CDR3 DNA follows: TGTGCCAGCAGTCCGTCCCGGGACAGGTATCAGCCCCAGCATTTT. Translation: CASSPSRDRYQPQHF.

This clone showed up just once. This CDR3 is CASSVGGGYTDTQYF. CDR3 bases: TGTGCCAGCAGTGTTGGTGGAGGGTACACAGATACGCAGTATTTT. This chain joins TRBV5-6 and TRBJ2-3; D may be TRBD2 (6 bases). This CDR3 has 15 residues. The V gene's germline CDR1 is SGHDT and CDR2 YYEEEE. The V end lost 5 bases, the J end lost 2 bases, and 15 bases lay between the germline ends.

J is TRBJ2-7 and V is TRBV5-1, with 7 bases aligning to TRBD2. The trim removed 1 base at V and 2 bases at J, leaving 3 bases unmatched. The CDR3 is 14 amino acids. Germline V lookup: CDR1 SGHRS, CDR2 YFSETQ. This CDR3 reads CASSLRGSPYEQYF. The CDR3 region has the DNA TGCGCCAGCAGCTTGCGCGGGAGCCCCTACGAGCAGTACTTC.

The chain employs TRBV7-8 and TRBJ1-5, with D possibly TRBD1 on 5 matching bases. Deletions cut 4 bases from V and 5 bases from J, with 21 bases between. CDR3 length: 17 amino acids. Germline CDR1 and CDR2: SGHVS and FQNEAQ. The DNA for the CDR3 is TGTGCCAGCAGCTCCGAAAGGACGGAATTAGGGGATCAGCCCCAGCATTTT. Its protein is CASSSERTELGDQPQHF.

The V call is TRBV27, the J call TRBJ2-1; 14 bases are shared with TRBD2. With V trimmed by 7 bases and J by 8 bases, 7 bases remained unmatched. This CDR3 has 15 residues. In germline, CDR1 is MNHEY, CDR2 SMNVEV (reference sequence). The CDR3 bases are TGTGCCAGCACTGACGGGACTAGCGGGAGTTATGAGCAGTTCTTC. It yields the protein CASTDGTSGSYEQFF.